The 27 T cell receptor beta chains below come from one sample, sequenced in a study of identical twins. TCRdb passed the 5' RACE reads through MiXCR, listing each CDR3 protein once. The sample records 1.5 million to 2 million distinct CDR3 sequences, less than 35% being singletons. Source material: cord blood. These receptor sequences come from a newborn girl in good health.

The chain's CDR3 is CAISAGQGKVEQFF. In DNA, the CDR3 is TGTGCCATCAGCGCGGGACAGGGGAAGGTTGAGCAGTTCTTC. The chain uses TRBV10-3 and TRBJ2-1, with TRBD1 matching 10 bases. The ends lost 6 bases at V and 9 bases at J; junction bases unmatched: 8. The length of the CDR3 is 14 residues. Germline V CDR1 and CDR2: ENHRY, SYGVKD.

This clonotype was observed at least ten times. This chain links TRBV5-1 with TRBJ1-2, with D maybe TRBD1 (5 bases). The CDR3 consists of 14 residues. V lost 0 bases and J 3 bases, leaving 9 bases between the germline ends. The germline gives CDR1 SGHRS, CDR2 YFSETQ. The CDR3 reads CASSLGRADYGYTF. The CDR3 DNA is TGCGCCAGCAGCTTGGGCAGGGCGGACTATGGCTACACCTTC.

J is TRBJ2-7 and V is TRBV2; no reliable D call. V lost 8 bases and J lost 3, with 17 bases in between. Germline V gene data show CDR1 as SNHLY and CDR2 as FYNNEI. The CDR3 loop spans 14 amino acids. CDR3 residues: CASGVVHSGYEQYF. The DNA for the CDR3 is TGTGCCAGCGGGGTGGTCCATTCGGGCTACGAGCAGTACTTC.

This clonotype was picked up a small number of times. The chain carries TRBV2 and TRBJ2-5; D is undetermined. The ends were cut back, 3 bases at V and 5 bases at J, with 13 bases in the middle. This CDR3 has 14 residues. The germline V gene encodes CDR1 SNHLY and CDR2 FYNNEI. The CDR3, as DNA: TGTGCCAGCAGTGACATGGGTATACAGGAGACCCAGTACTTC. Translating gives CASSDMGIQETQYF.

V and J are TRBV27 and TRBJ2-4; D may be TRBD1 (6 bases). The tail of the sequence fits TRBJ2-7 better, so the J call may be wrong. CDR1 and CDR2 from the germline V gene are MNHEY and SMNVEV (reference sequence). The CDR3 spans 16 residues. This CDR3 is CASSSLGQRPSYEQYF. The CDR3 DNA follows: TGTGCCAGCAGTAGTCTCGGACAGCGCCCTTCCTACGAGCAGTACTTC.

The J gene is TRBJ2-7, the V gene TRBV13; D might be TRBD2 (5 bases). This CDR3 is 14 amino acids long. Looked up from germline, CDR1 is PRHDT and CDR2 is FYEKMQ (reference sequence). V dropped 1 base and J dropped 5 bases, with 12 bases sitting between them. The DNA of the CDR3 is TGTGCCAGCAGCTTAGAGCCCTTCGGGAACGAGCAGTACTTC. Protein: CASSLEPFGNEQYF.

This clonotype was seen more than once but under ten times. V and J are TRBV27 and TRBJ2-5, with TRBD2 matching 8 bases. The closer fit of TRBJ2-7 to the DNA end suggests the J call may be wrong. CDR3 length equals 17 residues. Per the germline V gene, CDR1 is MNHEY and CDR2 is SMNVEV (reference sequence). CDR3 region: CASSQLTGTRIIYEQYF. The CDR3 nucleotides read TGTGCCAGCAGTCAACTAACCGGGACTAGGATAATCTACGAGCAGTACTTC.

As DNA, the CDR3 is TGTGCCAGCAGTGAAAGGGGACAGGGGTCCTACGAGCAGTACTTC. Translating gives CASSERGQGSYEQYF. The chain is built from TRBV25-1 and TRBJ2-7; TRBD1 matches at 10 bases. The CDR3 is made up of 15 amino acids. Germline values: CDR1 MGHDK, CDR2 SYGVNS. V lost 2 bases and J lost 1; bases outside the gene matches: 2.

This clonotype was found a few times. The chain recombines TRBV5-5 with TRBJ2-4; 11 bases match TRBD2. The J call is uncertain, as TRBJ2-7 better fits the DNA end. The CDR3 has 15 residues. From germline, CDR1 is SGHKS and CDR2 YYEKEE (reference sequence). The CDR3 region has the DNA TGTGCCAGCAGCTTGGAACCTAGCGGGGGGTACGAGCAGTACTTC. Its translation: CASSLEPSGGYEQYF.

Worth noting for this clonotype: Compared with germline, one end of the junction differs, possibly owing to a read error. The V gene is TRBV2, the J gene TRBJ2-5; D ambiguous. This CDR3 has 12 amino acids. In germline, CDR1 is SNHLY, CDR2 FYNNEI. Here the CDR3 reads CAGSERSPKQYF. The CDR3, as DNA: TGTGCCGGCAGTGAAAGAAGCCCTAAGCAGTACTTC.

The chain recombines TRBV5-1 with TRBJ2-1, with 7 bases lining up with TRBD2. After removal of 0 bases from V and 4 bases from J, the junction contained 7 bases not matched to a gene. CDR1 is SGHRS, CDR2 YFSETQ, per germline. The CDR3 sequence is 16 residues long. CDR3 nucleotide sequence: TGCGCCAGCAGCTTGGATGCGGGAGCCACATACAATGAGCAGTTCTTC. It codes for CASSLDAGATYNEQFF.

This clonotype was seen only a few times. The J gene is TRBJ2-7, the V gene TRBV6-6, with D tentatively TRBD1 (5 bases). The CDR3 has 14 residues. Germline values: CDR1 MNHNY, CDR2 SVGAGI (reference sequence). V was pared by 0 bases and J by 2 bases, with 8 bases between. CDR3 loop: CASSYSSRAYEQYF. CDR3 nucleotide sequence: TGTGCCAGCAGTTACTCGTCCAGGGCCTACGAGCAGTACTTC.

The J gene is TRBJ2-5, the V gene TRBV5-1; 11 bases are shared with TRBD1. TRBJ2-7 explains the end of the DNA better; the J call may be wrong. Germline assignment: CDR1 SGHRS and CDR2 YFSETQ. This CDR3 spans 16 amino acids. CDR3 sequence: CASSLVAGQGVYEQYF. The CDR3 nucleotides are TGCGCCAGCAGCTTGGTGGCGGGACAGGGGGTTTACGAGCAGTACTTC.

The genes are TRBV6-2 or TRBV6-3 and TRBJ2-3; D ambiguous. The CDR3 sequence is 16 residues long. Trimming removed 0 bases at V and 0 bases at J, with 10 bases between. Germline V CDR1 and CDR2: MNHEY, SVGEGT. The CDR3: CASSYSAATSTDTQYF. CDR3 DNA: TGTGCCAGCAGTTACTCGGCAGCAACTAGCACAGATACGCAGTATTTT.

This clonotype has just a few counts. The CDR3 DNA follows: TGTGCCAGCAGCCAAGAAGGGAGACGGCCATACGAGCAGTACTTC. It codes for CASSQEGRRPYEQYF. This chain links TRBV3-1 with TRBJ2-7; weak D call: TRBD2 (5 bases). Germline values: CDR1 LGHDT, CDR2 YNNKEL (reference sequence). Trimming took 0 bases from V and 4 from J, leaving 13 bases between them. This CDR3 has 15 amino acids.

The CDR3 here is CASRPGVAGGPYNEQFF. The CDR3 DNA is TGTGCCAGCAGGCCGGGAGTAGCGGGAGGGCCCTACAATGAGCAGTTCTTC. This chain uses TRBV6-1 with TRBJ2-1, with 11 positions matching TRBD2. CDR1 and CDR2 (germline): MNHNS, SASEGT. This CDR3 is built from 17 residues. The ends lost 6 bases at V and 2 bases at J; junction bases unmatched: 9.

This clonotype was counted a few times. The V gene is TRBV27, the J gene TRBJ2-7, with D perhaps being TRBD1 or TRBD2 (6 bases each). The V end lost 9 bases, the J end lost 0 bases, and 18 bases lay between the germline ends. CDR1 is MNHEY and CDR2 is SMNVEV in the germline V gene (reference sequence). This CDR3 has 15 amino acids. CDR3 region: CASRGQGGSSYEQYF. The DNA of the CDR3 is TGTGCCAGTCGGGGGCAGGGCGGAAGCTCCTACGAGCAGTACTTC.

This clonotype was seen a handful of times. This chain connects TRBV29-1 to TRBJ2-7; 9 nucleotides match TRBD1. CDR3 size: 17 residues. Germline values: CDR1 SQVTM, CDR2 ANQGSEA. The J segment lost 0 bases and the V segment lost 2 bases, leaving 11 bases of the junction unmatched. The CDR3 loop is CSVELLGTGLDSYEQYF. The CDR3 DNA sequence: TGCAGCGTTGAATTGCTCGGGACAGGGTTGGACTCCTACGAGCAGTACTTC.

Concerning this clonotype itself: At one boundary the junction diverges from the germline segment, which might be a read error. V is TRBV27 and J is TRBJ1-1; TRBD1 matches 11 bases. The germline V gene encodes CDR1 MNHEY and CDR2 SMNVEV (reference sequence). This CDR3 has 15 amino acids. CDR3 region: CASSSDRGRGTGAFF. CDR3 sequence (DNA): TGTGCCAGCAGCTCGGACAGGGGGCGAGGAACTGGAGCTTTCTTT.

V usage is TRBV10-2 and J usage is TRBJ1-6; D remains ambiguous. Germline CDR1 is WSHSY and CDR2 is SAAADI. V was trimmed by 10 bases and J by 9 bases, leaving 16 bases between them. The CDR3 totals 13 residues. The DNA of the CDR3 is TGCGCCACTCAGACGGACGGGAGTTCACCCCTCCACTTT. Its translation: CATQTDGSSPLHF.

This clonotype was counted only a few times. The V call is TRBV28, the J call TRBJ2-1; TRBD2 agrees at 7 bases. The CDR3 contains 15 residues. J lost 2 bases, V lost 5 bases, and 6 bases had no gene match. CDR1 MDHEN and CDR2 SYDVKM come from the germline V gene. The CDR3 DNA follows: TGTGCCAGCAGTCCTCTAGCGGCCACCTACAATGAGCAGTTCTTC. It encodes CASSPLAATYNEQFF.

The rearrangement links TRBV6-6 to TRBJ1-1, with D unresolved. The CDR3 is 14 residues long. V lost 2 bases and J lost 1, with 8 bases in between. Germline-derived CDR1 and CDR2 are MNHNY and SVGAGI (reference sequence). CDR3 nucleotide sequence: TGTGCCAGCAGTTACGACCCTCGGAACACTGAAGCTTTCTTT. Translating gives CASSYDPRNTEAFF.

This clonotype has just a few counts. The chain is built from TRBV29-1 and TRBJ1-4; D is unresolved. Germline CDR1 is SQVTM and CDR2 is ANQGSEA. V was cut by 4 bases and J by 7 bases, with 13 bases left in between. The CDR3 contains 13 residues. DNA for the CDR3: TGCAGCGTTGGTGCAGGTCCGGGTGAAAAACTGTTTTTT. The encoded protein is CSVGAGPGEKLFF.

This clonotype has a handful of counts. This chain links TRBV9 with TRBJ1-1; D gene ambiguous. The CDR3 has 13 residues. Trimming pared 4 bases from V and 7 bases from J, leaving 14 bases between. Looked up from germline, CDR1 is SGDLS and CDR2 is YYNGEE. CDR3 nucleotides: TGTGCCAGCAGCACCGACATTGCGAATGAAGCTTTCTTT. Amino acid sequence: CASSTDIANEAFF.

V is TRBV20-1 and J is TRBJ2-3, with D possibly being TRBD1 or TRBD2 (6 bases each). This CDR3 is built from 19 residues. The germline V gene encodes CDR1 DFQATT and CDR2 SNEGSKA (reference sequence). V was trimmed by 5 bases and J by 0 bases, leaving 27 bases between them. This chain's CDR3 is CSAPNREVSWGPSTDTQYF. The CDR3 bases are TGCAGTGCTCCGAACAGGGAGGTGTCATGGGGGCCTAGCACAGATACGCAGTATTTT.

This clonotype was counted between two and nine times. The rearrangement joins TRBV4-2 to TRBJ2-1; 8 bases are a match to TRBD1. V lost 2 bases and J lost 6; bases outside the gene matches: 12. Germline values: CDR1 LGHNA, CDR2 YNFKEQ. This CDR3 region has 17 residues. As DNA, the CDR3 is TGTGCCAGCAGCCAAAACCCCGGCAGGGGGCTCGTCAATGAGCAGTTCTTC. The encoded protein is CASSQNPGRGLVNEQFF.

The CDR3 protein is CASSLVRHDYEQYF. The CDR3 coding sequence is TGCGCCAGCAGCTTGGTGCGACACGACTACGAGCAGTACTTC. The chain carries TRBV5-1 and TRBJ2-7, with unresolved D. The V gene lost 0 bases and the J gene lost 3 bases, with 10 bases spanning the gap. The germline CDR1 and CDR2 sequences are SGHRS and YFSETQ. This CDR3 spans 14 amino acids.